This TCR beta chain was identified in a study of T cells after somatic rescue of genetic block. Assay used: immunoSEQ multiplex PCR; TCRdb lists only in-frame clones, some missing. The repertoire includes some 67,000 clones, roughly nine tenths of them detected once, and about 3% sits in the top ten. Germline-derived CDR1 and CDR2 are SGDLS and YYNGEE. Trimming removed 3 bases from V and 1 base from J; junction bases left unmatched: 8. This CDR3 spans 18 amino acids. The sample taken for sequencing was peripheral blood mononuclear cells (PBMCs). The sequence was collected from a man in his forties. The chain recombines TRBV9 with TRBJ2-4; 12 positions match TRBD2. CDR3 in DNA: TGTGCCAGCAGCGCACTAGCGGGAGGAAGTAAGGCCAAAAACATTCAGTACTTC. This translates into CASSALAGGSKAKNIQYF.